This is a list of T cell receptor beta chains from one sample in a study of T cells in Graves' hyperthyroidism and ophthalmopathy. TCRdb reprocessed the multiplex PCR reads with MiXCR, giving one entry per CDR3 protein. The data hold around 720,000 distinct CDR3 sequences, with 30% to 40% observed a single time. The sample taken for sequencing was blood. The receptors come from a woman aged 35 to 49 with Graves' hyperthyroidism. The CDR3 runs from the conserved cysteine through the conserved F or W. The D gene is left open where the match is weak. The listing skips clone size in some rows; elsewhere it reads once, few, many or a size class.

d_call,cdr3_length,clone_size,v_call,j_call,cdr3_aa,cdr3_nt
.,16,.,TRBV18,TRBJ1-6,CASSPTDSHYNSPLHF,TGTGCCAGCTCACCTACAGATTCTCACTATAATTCACCCCTCCACTTT
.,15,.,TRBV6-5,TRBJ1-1,CASSTTGTWNTEAFF,TGTGCCAGCAGTACAACCGGGACATGGAACACTGAAGCTTTCTTT
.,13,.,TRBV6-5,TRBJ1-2,CAISESTGSGYTF,TGTGCCATCAGTGAGTCGACGGGGTCTGGCTACACCTTC
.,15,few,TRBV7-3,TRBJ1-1,CASSLEPGGDTEAFF,TGTGCCAGCAGCTTAGAGCCGGGCGGGGACACTGAAGCTTTCTTT
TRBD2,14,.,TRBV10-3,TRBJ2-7,CPIRIAGARYEQYF,TGTCCCATCAGGATAGCGGGGGCCCGCTACGAGCAGTACTTC
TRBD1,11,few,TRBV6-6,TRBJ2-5,CANGQGKTQYF,TGTGCCAATGGACAGGGAAAGACCCAGTACTTC
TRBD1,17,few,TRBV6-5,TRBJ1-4,CASSYSRGGVNAEKLFF,TGTGCCAGCAGTTACTCTCGAGGGGGCGTCAATGCTGAAAAACTGTTTTTT
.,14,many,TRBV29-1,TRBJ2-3,CSVLPGLGTDTQYF,TGCAGCGTTCTGCCGGGACTGGGCACAGATACGCAGTATTTT
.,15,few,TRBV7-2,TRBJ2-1,CASSSVGNSYNEQFF,TGTGCCAGCAGCTCCGTCGGGAACTCCTACAATGAGCAGTTCTTC
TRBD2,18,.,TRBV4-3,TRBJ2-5,CASSQDPTSGGPEETQYF,TGCGCCAGCAGCCAAGATCCGACTAGCGGGGGGCCAGAAGAGACCCAGTACTTC
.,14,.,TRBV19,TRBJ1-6,CASSTIRDNSPLHF,TGTGCCAGCAGTACGATAAGGGATAATTCACCCCTCCACTTT
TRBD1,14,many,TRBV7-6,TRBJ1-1,CASSWTGKKAEAFF,TGTGCCAGCAGCTGGACAGGTAAAAAAGCTGAAGCTTTCTTT
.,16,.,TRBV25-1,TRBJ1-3,CASSREGGGSGNTIYF,TGTGCCAGCAGCCGCGAGGGGGGGGGCTCTGGAAACACCATATATTTT
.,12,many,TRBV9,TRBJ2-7,CASSYNEGEQYF,TGTGCCAGCAGCTATAACGAAGGCGAGCAGTACTTC
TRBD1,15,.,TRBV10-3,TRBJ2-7,CASSFLDRGGYEQYF,TGTGCCAGCAGTTTTCTCGACAGGGGGGGCTACGAGCAGTACTTC
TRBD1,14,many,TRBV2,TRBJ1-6,CASTGGQGHSPLHF,TGTGCCAGTACTGGAGGACAGGGACATTCACCCCTCCACTTT
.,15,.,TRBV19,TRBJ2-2,CASSIGPWDTGELFF,TGTGCCAGTAGTATCGGACCCTGGGACACCGGGGAGCTGTTTTTT